A selection of T cell receptor beta chains follows, all from one sample in a study of OX40 agonist ivuxolimab in advanced cancers. The assay was immunoSEQ multiplex PCR, and TCRdb's table has in-frame clones only and misses some. The repertoire holds 15,000 to 20,000 clones, with 80% to 90% as singletons. The source material was CD4+ or CD8+ T cells sorted from blood, sampled in a trial of the OX40 agonist ivuxolimab. Source of these receptors: an adult with an advanced solid tumor such as melanoma, head and neck, liver or kidney cancer. Each CDR3 is given with its conserved first and last residue. The order of the fields is J gene, V gene, D gene, CDR3 protein, CDR3 DNA. A D gene is named only where the DNA matches it firmly.

TRBJ1-5 | TRBV13 | - | CASSPDRNQPQHF | TGTGCCAGCAGCCCCGACAGGAACCAGCCCCAGCATTTT
TRBJ2-5 | TRBV9 | - | CASSFPGTSQETQYF | TGTGCCAGCAGTTTCCCAGGGACGTCTCAAGAGACCCAGTACTTC
TRBJ2-2 | TRBV27 | - | CASSLQGGTGELFF | TGTGCCAGCAGTTTACAGGGTGGAACCGGGGAGCTGTTTTTT
TRBJ2-1 | TRBV30 | - | CAWRVRFTYEQFF | TGTGCCTGGAGAGTCCGGTTTACGTATGAGCAGTTCTTC
TRBJ2-2 | TRBV4-2 | TRBD2 | CASSQEGLGTGELFF | TGTGCCAGCAGCCAAGAGGGACTAGGGACCGGGGAGCTGTTTTTT
TRBJ1-2 | TRBV9 | - | CASSARALLGYGYTF | TGTGCCAGCAGCGCCCGGGCACTCCTGGGGTATGGCTACACCTTC
TRBJ1-6 | TRBV7-3 | - | CASSLIGDNSPLHF | TGTGCCAGCAGCTTAATAGGGGACAATTCACCCCTCCACTTT
TRBJ2-7 | TRBV28 | - | CASSLALISYEQYF | TGTGCCAGCAGCCTTGCCCTTATCAGCTACGAGCAGTACTTC
TRBJ2-5 | TRBV2 | - | CASSEAPHWGQETQYF | TGTGCCAGCAGTGAAGCCCCTCATTGGGGTCAAGAGACCCAGTACTTC
TRBJ1-1 | TRBV7-9 | - | CASSLTQMATEAFF | TGTGCCAGCAGCTTGACGCAAATGGCCACTGAAGCTTTCTTT